This T cell receptor beta chain was identified in a study of cytomegalovirus exposure and HLA in healthy donors. The wider study: Some 85 million unique TCRs, all from HLA-typed donors, were included in an early release of the data. Findings and caveats of the study: In an earlier analysis, about 90% or about 30%: the productive usage of most TCR beta V segments.

This clone was seen a handful of times. Its specificity is not known. A multiplex PCR was run with 60 Vbeta primers and 13 Jbeta primers. The assay was immunoSEQ multiplex PCR, and TCRdb's table has in-frame clones only and misses some. This table has some 87,000 clones, approximately 79% appearing once. The length of the CDR3 is 15 residues. CDR1 and CDR2 from the germline V gene are SGHVS and FQNEAQ. V was clipped by 0 bases and J by 2 bases, with 11 bases between them. The chain is built from TRBV7-8 and TRBJ2-7; D is uncertain. The sample was PBMCs. The receptor's source is a man aged 30-40 years in good health and CMV-seronegative. The CDR3 region is CASSLASSAAYEQYF. The DNA of the CDR3 is TGTGCCAGCAGCTTAGCATCCTCCGCAGCCTACGAGCAGTACTTC.